This T cell receptor beta chain was retrieved from a study of T cell responses to AZD1222 COVID-19 vaccine. Study-level points and caveats: With two AZD1222 doses given, Spike-specific TCR breadth and depth both rose. Repertoires were obtained only post-peak T cell response. Close to half of spike-specific TCRs reportedly recognize unmutated variant regions.

On this clone: Antigen: not known.

The CDR3 totals 16 residues. CDR1 is MNHEY and CDR2 is SVGAGI in the germline V gene. Between the trimmed V and J ends, which lost 0 bases and 4 bases, there was a span of 16 bases. Profiled with immunoSEQ multiplex PCR; TCRdb holds only in-frame clones, not every one. The table has around 100,000 clones, 91% seen once. This clonotype originated in an adult in good health. The input for sequencing was peripheral blood, taken on day 0 of AZD1222 vaccination. V usage is TRBV6-5 and J usage is TRBJ2-7; perhaps TRBD1 as D (6 bases). CDR3 region: CASSYSQQGLRYEQYF. The CDR3 DNA sequence: TGTGCCAGCAGTTACTCGCAACAGGGCCTTAGATACGAGCAGTACTTC.